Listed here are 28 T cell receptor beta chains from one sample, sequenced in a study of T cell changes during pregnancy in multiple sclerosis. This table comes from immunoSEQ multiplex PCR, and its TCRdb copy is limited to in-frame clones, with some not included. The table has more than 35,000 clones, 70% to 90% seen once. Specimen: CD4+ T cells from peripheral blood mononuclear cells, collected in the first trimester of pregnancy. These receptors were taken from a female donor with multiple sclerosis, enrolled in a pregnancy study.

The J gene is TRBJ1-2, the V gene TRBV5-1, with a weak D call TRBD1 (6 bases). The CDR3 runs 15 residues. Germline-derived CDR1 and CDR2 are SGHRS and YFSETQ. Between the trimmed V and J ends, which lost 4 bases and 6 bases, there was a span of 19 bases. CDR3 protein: CASSQNRDASNGYTF. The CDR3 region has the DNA TGCGCCAGCAGCCAAAACAGGGACGCTAGCAATGGCTACACCTTC.

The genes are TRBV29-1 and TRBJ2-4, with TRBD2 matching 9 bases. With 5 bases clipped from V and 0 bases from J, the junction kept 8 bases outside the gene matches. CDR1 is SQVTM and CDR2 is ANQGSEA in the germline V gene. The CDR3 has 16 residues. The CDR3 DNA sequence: TGCAGCGTTCCAGCGGGGGGTCCACTAGCCAAAAACATTCAGTACTTC. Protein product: CSVPAGGPLAKNIQYF.

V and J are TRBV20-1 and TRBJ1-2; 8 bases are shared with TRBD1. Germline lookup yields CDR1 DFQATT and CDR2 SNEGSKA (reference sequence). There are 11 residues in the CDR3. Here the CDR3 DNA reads TGCAGCTGGACAGGGCTCCAGGGCTACACCTTC. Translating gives CSWTGLQGYTF.

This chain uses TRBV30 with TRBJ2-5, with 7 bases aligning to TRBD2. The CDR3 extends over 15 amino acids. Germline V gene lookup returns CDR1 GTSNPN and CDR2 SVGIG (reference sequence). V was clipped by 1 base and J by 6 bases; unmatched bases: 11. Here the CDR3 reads CAWSDSRGFVKTQYF. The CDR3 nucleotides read TGTGCCTGGAGTGACTCGCGGGGGTTCGTAAAGACCCAGTACTTC.

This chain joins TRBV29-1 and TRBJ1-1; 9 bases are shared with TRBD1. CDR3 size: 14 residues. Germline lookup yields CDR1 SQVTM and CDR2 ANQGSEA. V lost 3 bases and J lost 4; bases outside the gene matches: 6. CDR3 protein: CSVDYTGGLTEAFF. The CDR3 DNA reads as TGCAGCGTTGACTATACAGGGGGCCTCACTGAAGCTTTCTTT. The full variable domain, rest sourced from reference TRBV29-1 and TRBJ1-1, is SAVISQKPSRDICQRGTSLTIQCQVDSQVTMMFWYRQQPGQSLTLIATANQGSEATYESGFVIDKFPISRPNLTFSTLTVSNMSPEDSSIYLCSVDYTGGLTEAFFGQGTRLTVV.

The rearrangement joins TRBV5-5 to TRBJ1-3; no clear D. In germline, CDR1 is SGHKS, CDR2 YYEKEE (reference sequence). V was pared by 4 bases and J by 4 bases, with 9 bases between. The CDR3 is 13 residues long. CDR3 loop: CASSRDNGNTIYF. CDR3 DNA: TGTGCCAGCAGCCGTGACAACGGAAACACCATATATTTT.

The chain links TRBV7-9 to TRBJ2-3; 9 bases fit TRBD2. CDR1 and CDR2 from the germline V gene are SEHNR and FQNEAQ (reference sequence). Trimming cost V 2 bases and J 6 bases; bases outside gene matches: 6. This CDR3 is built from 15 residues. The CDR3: CASSLSRGGWDTQYF. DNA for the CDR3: TGTGCCAGCAGCTTATCGCGGGGGGGCTGGGATACGCAGTATTTT.

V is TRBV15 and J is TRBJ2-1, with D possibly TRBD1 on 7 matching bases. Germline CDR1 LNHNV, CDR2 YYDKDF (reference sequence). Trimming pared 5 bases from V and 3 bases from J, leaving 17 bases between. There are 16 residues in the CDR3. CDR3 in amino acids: CATSRGPRGDYNEQFF. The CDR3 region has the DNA TGTGCCACCAGCCGGGGACCCAGGGGGGACTACAATGAGCAGTTCTTC.

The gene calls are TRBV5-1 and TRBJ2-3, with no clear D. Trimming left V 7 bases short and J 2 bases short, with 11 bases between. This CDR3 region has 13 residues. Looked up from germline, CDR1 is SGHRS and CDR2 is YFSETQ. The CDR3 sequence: CASGPSPTDTQYF. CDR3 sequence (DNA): TGCGCCAGCGGGCCATCCCCCACAGATACGCAGTATTTT.

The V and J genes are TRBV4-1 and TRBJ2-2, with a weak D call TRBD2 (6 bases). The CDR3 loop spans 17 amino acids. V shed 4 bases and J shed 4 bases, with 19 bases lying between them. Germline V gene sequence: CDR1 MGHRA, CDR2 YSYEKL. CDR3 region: CASSPGPFQEGTGELFF. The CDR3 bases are TGCGCCAGCAGCCCCGGACCCTTTCAGGAGGGCACCGGGGAGCTGTTTTTT.

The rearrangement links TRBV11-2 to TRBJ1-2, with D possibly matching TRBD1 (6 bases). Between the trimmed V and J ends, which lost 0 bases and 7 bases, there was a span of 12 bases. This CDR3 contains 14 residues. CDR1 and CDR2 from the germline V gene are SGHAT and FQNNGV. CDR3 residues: CASSLDLTGTGYTF. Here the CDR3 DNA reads TGTGCCAGCAGCTTAGATCTGACAGGAACTGGCTACACCTTC.

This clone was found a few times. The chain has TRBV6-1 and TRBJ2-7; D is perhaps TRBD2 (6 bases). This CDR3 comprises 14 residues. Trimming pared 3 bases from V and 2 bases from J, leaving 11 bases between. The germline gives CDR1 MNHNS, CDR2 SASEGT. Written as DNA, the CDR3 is TGTGCCAGCAGTGAGGCGGGACTCACCTACGAGCAGTACTTC. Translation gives CASSEAGLTYEQYF.

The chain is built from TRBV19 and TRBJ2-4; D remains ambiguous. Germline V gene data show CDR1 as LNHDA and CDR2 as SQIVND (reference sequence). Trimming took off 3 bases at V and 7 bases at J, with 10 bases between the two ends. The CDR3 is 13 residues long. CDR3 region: CASSMGIPNIQYF. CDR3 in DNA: TGTGCCAGTAGTATGGGCATTCCCAACATTCAGTACTTC.

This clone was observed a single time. As DNA, the CDR3 is TGTGCCAGCAGCGCTTTGACAGGGGGGGATGAAAAACTGTTTTTT. Protein product: CASSALTGGDEKLFF. This sequence joins TRBV9 and TRBJ1-4; 9 nucleotides agree with TRBD1. Germline-derived CDR1 and CDR2 are SGDLS and YYNGEE. J was trimmed by 6 bases and V by 3 bases; bases with no gene match: 6. The CDR3 runs to 15 residues. The full variable domain, rest sourced from reference TRBV9 and TRBJ1-4, is DSGVTQTPKHLITATGQRVTLRCSPRSGDLSVYWYQQSLDQGLQFLIQYYNGEERAKGNILERFSAQQFPDLHSELNLSSLELGDSALYFCASSALTGGDEKLFFGSGTQLSVL.

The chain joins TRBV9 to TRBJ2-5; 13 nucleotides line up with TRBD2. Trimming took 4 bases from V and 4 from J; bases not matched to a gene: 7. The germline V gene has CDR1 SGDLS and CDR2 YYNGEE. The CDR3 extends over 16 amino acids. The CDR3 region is CASSTPGLAGTETQYF. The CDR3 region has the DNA TGTGCCAGCAGCACCCCGGGACTAGCGGGAACAGAGACCCAGTACTTC.

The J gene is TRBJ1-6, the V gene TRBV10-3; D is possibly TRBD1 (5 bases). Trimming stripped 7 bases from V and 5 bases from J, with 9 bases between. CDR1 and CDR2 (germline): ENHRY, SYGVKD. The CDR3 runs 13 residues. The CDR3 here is CAINPGNNSPLHF. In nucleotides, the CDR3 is TGTGCCATCAACCCAGGGAATAATTCACCCCTCCACTTT.

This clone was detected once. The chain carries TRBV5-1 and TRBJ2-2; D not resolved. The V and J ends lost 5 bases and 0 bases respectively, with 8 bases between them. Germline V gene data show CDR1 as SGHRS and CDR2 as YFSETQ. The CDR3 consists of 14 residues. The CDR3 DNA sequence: TGCGCCAGCAGTTTTACAGCGAACACCGGGGAGCTGTTTTTT. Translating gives CASSFTANTGELFF.

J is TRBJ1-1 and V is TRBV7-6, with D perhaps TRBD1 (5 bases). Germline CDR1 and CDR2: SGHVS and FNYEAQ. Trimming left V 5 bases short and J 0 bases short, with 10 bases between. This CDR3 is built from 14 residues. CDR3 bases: TGTGCCAGCAGCGTCACAGGAATGAACACTGAAGCTTTCTTT. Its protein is CASSVTGMNTEAFF.

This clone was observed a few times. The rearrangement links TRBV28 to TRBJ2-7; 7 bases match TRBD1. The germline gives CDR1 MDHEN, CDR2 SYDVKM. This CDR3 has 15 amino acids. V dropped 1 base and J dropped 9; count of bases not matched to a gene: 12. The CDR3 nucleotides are TGTGCCAGCAGTTTATTAGGGACAGAGGAAGGTGGGCAGTACTTC. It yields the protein CASSLLGTEEGGQYF.

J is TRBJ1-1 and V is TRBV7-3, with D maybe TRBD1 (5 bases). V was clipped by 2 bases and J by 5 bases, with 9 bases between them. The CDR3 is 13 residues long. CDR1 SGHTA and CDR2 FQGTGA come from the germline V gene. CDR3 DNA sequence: TGTGCCAGCAGCTTAGGGAAGGGGACTGAAGCTTTCTTT. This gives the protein CASSLGKGTEAFF. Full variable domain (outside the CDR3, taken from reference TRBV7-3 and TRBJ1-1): GAGVSQTPSNKVTEKGKYVELRCDPISGHTALYWYRQSLGQGPEFLIYFQGTGAADDSGLPNDRFFAVRPEGSVSTLKIQRTERGDSAVYLCASSLGKGTEAFFGQGTRLTVV.

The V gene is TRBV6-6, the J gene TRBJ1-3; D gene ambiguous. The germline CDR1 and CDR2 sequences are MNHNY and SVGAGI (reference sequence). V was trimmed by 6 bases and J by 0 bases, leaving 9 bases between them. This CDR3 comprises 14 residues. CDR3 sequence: CASRTEGSGNTIYF. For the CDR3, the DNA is TGTGCCAGCAGGACGGAGGGCTCTGGAAACACCATATATTTT.

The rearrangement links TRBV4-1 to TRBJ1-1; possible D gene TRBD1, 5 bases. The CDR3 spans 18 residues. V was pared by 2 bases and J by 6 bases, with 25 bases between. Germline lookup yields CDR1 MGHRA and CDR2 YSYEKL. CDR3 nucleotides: TGCGCCAGCAGCCAACTATTTCTGTTCGGAGGGGCCGGGGCTGAAGCTTTCTTT. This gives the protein CASSQLFLFGGAGAEAFF.

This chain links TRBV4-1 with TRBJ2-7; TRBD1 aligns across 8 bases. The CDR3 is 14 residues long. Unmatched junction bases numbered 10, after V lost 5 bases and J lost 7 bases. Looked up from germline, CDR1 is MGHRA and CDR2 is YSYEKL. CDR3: CASSLTQGAREQYF. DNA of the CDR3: TGCGCCAGCAGCTTGACGCAGGGGGCGCGTGAGCAGTACTTC.

The CDR3 reads CASSMLHSKMNTEAFF. The CDR3 bases are TGTGCCAGTAGTATGCTCCACAGCAAGATGAACACTGAAGCTTTCTTT. V is TRBV19 and J is TRBJ1-1; D call uncertain. CDR1 LNHDA and CDR2 SQIVND come from the germline V gene (reference sequence). The CDR3 extends over 16 amino acids. Trimming stripped 3 bases from V and 0 bases from J, with 14 bases between.

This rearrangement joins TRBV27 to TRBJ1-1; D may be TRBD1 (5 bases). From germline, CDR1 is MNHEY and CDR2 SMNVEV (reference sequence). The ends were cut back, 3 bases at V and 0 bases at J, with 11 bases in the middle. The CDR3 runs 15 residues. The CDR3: CASSFRQPMNTEAFF. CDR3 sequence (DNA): TGTGCCAGCAGTTTTAGACAGCCCATGAACACTGAAGCTTTCTTT.

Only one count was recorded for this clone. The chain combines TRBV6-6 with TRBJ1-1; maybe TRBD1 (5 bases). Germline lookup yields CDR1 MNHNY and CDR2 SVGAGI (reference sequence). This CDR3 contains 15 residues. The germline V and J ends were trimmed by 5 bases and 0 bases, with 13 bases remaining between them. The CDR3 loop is CASSPHRNMNTEAFF. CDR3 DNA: TGTGCCAGCAGTCCCCACAGGAACATGAACACTGAAGCTTTCTTT.

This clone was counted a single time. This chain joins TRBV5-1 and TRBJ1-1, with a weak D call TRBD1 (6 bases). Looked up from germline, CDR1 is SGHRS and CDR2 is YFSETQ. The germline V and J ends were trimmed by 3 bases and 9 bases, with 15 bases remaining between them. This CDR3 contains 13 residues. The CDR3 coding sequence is TGCGCCAGCAGCTCCCAAGGGCAGGGGCAAGCTTTCTTT. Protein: CASSSQGQGQAFF.

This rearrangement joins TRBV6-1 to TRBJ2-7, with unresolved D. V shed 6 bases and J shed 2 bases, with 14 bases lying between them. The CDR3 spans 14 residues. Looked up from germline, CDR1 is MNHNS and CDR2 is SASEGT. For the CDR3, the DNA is TGTGCCAGCAGCAAGACTTTACCCCCCTACGAGCAGTACTTC. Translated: CASSKTLPPYEQYF.